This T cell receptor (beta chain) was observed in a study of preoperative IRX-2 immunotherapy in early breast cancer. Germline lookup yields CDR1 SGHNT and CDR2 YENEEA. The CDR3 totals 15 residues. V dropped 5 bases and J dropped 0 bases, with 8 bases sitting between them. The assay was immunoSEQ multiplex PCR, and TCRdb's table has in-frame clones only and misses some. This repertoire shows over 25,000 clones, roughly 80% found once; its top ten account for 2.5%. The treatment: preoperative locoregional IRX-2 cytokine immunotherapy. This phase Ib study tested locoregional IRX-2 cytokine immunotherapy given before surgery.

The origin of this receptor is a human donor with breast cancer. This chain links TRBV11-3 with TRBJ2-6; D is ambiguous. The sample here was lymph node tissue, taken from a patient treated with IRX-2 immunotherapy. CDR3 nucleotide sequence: TGTGCCAGCAGCCCCACGAACTCTGGGGCCAACGTCCTGACTTTC. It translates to CASSPTNSGANVLTF.